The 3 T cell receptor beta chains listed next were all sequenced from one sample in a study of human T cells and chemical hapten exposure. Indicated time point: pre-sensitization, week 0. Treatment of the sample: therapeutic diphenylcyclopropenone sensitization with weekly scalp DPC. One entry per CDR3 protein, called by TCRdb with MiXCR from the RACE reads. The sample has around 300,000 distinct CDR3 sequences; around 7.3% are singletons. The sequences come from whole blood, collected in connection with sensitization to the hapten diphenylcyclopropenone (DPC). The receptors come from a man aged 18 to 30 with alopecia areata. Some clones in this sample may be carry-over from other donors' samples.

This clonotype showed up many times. The DNA of the CDR3 is TGTGCCAGCAGCTTAGAGGGGAACACTGAAGCTTTCTTT. Its protein is CASSLEGNTEAFF. V usage is TRBV7-9 and J usage is TRBJ1-1; D is unclear. The germline CDR1 and CDR2 sequences are SEHNR and FQNEAQ (reference sequence). V gave up 1 base and J gave up 1 base, with 4 bases separating them. The CDR3 is 13 amino acids.

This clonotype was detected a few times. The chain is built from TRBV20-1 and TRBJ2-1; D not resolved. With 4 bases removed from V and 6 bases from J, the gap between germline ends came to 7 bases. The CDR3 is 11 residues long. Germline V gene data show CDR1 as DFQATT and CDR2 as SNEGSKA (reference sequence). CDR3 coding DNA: TGCAGTGCTAAATTGGGCAATGAGCAGTTCTTC. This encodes CSAKLGNEQFF.

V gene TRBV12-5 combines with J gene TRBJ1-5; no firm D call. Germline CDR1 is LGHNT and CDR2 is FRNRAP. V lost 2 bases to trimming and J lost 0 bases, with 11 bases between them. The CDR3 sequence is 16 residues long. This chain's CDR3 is CASGLNPGNSNQPQHF. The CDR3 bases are TGTGCTAGTGGTTTGAATCCAGGAAATAGCAATCAGCCCCAGCATTTT. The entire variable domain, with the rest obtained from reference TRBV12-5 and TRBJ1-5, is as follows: DARVTQTPRHKVTEMGQEVTMRCQPILGHNTVFWYRQTMMQGLELLAYFRNRAPLDDSGMPKDRFSAEMPDATLATLKIQPSEPRDSAVYFCASGLNPGNSNQPQHFGDGTRLSIL.